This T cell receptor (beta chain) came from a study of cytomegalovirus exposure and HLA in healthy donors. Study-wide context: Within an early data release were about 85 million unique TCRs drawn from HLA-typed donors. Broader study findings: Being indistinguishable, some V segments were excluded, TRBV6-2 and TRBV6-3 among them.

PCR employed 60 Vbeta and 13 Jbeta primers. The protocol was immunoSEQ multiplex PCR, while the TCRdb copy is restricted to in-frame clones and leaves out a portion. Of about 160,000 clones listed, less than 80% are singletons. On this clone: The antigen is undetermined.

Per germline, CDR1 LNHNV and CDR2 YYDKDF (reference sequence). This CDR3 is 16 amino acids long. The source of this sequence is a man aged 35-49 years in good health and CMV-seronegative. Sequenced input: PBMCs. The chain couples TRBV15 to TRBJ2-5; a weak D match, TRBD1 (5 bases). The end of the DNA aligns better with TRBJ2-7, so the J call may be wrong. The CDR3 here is CATSREQQVETYEQYF. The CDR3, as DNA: TGTGCCACCAGCAGAGAGCAACAGGTAGAAACCTACGAGCAGTACTTC.